This T cell receptor (beta chain) is drawn from a study of Ad26.COV2.S vaccination and SARS-CoV-2 variants. Regarding treatment: roughly 19 received Ad26.COV2.S at low or high dose, single or two shots; 5 received placebo; per-sample allocation not given. Repertoires come from day 63 after the first vaccine or placebo injection. Its platform was an Ad26 vector, and its expressed antigen was Wuhan-strain SARS-CoV-2 spike. Assay used: immunoSEQ multiplex PCR; TCRdb lists only in-frame clones, some missing. The sample lists about 240,000 clones; approximately 87% were seen once. There are 15 residues in the CDR3. Looked up from germline, CDR1 is MDHEN and CDR2 is SYDVKM. V was clipped by 6 bases and J by 1 base, with 15 bases between them. Regarding this clone: The antigen is not known.

Study-level findings and limits: From the TCR breadth and depth analyses, total T cell responses may have been underestimated. Vaccine and placebo recipients had comparable breadth of non-spike TCRs.

The origin of this receptor is a person aged 18-60 years who received the Ad26.COV2.S COVID-19 vaccine or a placebo. This chain connects TRBV28 to TRBJ2-5, with D maybe TRBD1 (7 bases). Sequencing was performed on peripheral blood, taken in a trial of Ad26.COV2.S vaccine versus placebo. The CDR3 nucleotides are TGTGCCAGCAGGTCTCAGGGGGGCGGCCAAGAGACCCAGTACTTC. Translation gives CASRSQGGGQETQYF.